This passage covers 28 T cell receptor beta chains from one sample sequenced in a study of B cell selection in AIRE deficiency. The repertoire was sequenced with immunoSEQ multiplex PCR; TCRdb's copy has only in-frame clones and lacks some. The sample holds 20,000 to 25,000 clones, around 90% seen once. Regulatory T cells were sorted as CD4+CD25hiCD127low/negative. The specimen sequenced was CD4+CD25+ Tregs sorted from PBMCs. The source is a human donor in good health.

The chain recombines TRBV5-4 with TRBJ2-7; D ambiguous. Germline values: CDR1 SGHNT, CDR2 YYREEE (reference sequence). The CDR3 extends over 12 amino acids. V was clipped by 7 bases and J by 4 bases, with 12 bases between them. CDR3 sequence (DNA): TGTGCCAGCGGTCCCAGAGGATACGAGCAGTACTTC. This sequence encodes CASGPRGYEQYF.

V and J are TRBV7-9 and TRBJ2-4; D gene uncertain. Trimming took off 1 base at V and 6 bases at J, with 16 bases between the two ends. CDR1 and CDR2 from the germline V gene are SEHNR and FQNEAQ (reference sequence). CDR3 length: 16 residues. CDR3: CASSLGLGKTRNIQYF. The CDR3 DNA reads as TGTGCCAGCAGCTTAGGTTTGGGAAAGACGAGAAACATTCAGTACTTC.

Only one count was recorded for this clone. V usage is TRBV7-9 and J usage is TRBJ1-1, with 7 bases that match TRBD1. This CDR3 region has 14 residues. Germline CDR1 reads SEHNR; CDR2 reads FQNEAQ (reference sequence). V dropped 6 bases and J dropped 3; count of bases not matched to a gene: 7. The CDR3 protein is CASSHTGQYTEAFF. CDR3 sequence (DNA): TGTGCCAGCAGTCATACGGGACAGTACACTGAAGCTTTCTTT.

The chain has TRBV29-1 and TRBJ1-1, with D perhaps matching TRBD1 (5 bases). This CDR3 is built from 13 residues. Trimming took 4 bases from V and 6 from J, leaving 15 bases between them. CDR1 and CDR2 from the germline V gene are SQVTM and ANQGSEA. CDR3 sequence reads: CSVGRQIGAEAFF. CDR3 DNA sequence: TGCAGCGTTGGAAGACAGATTGGGGCTGAAGCTTTCTTT.

This rearrangement joins TRBV7-6 to TRBJ2-1; D is unresolved. Trimming removed 1 base from V and 0 bases from J, with 16 bases in between. The CDR3 runs to 18 residues. Germline assignment: CDR1 SGHVS and CDR2 FNYEAQ. CDR3 in amino acids: CASSLVFGWGSSYNEQFF. The CDR3 DNA sequence: TGTGCCAGCAGCTTAGTTTTTGGGTGGGGAAGCTCCTACAATGAGCAGTTCTTC.

This clone was found once. V is TRBV11-2 and J is TRBJ2-5, with 16 positions matching TRBD2. CDR1 SGHAT and CDR2 FQNNGV come from the germline V gene. The CDR3 extends over 19 amino acids. Germline trimming cut 3 bases from V and 5 bases from J; bases unmatched to any gene: 12. CDR3 nucleotide sequence: TGTGCCAGCAGCTTTAAACCGGGACTAGCGGGAGGGCCAGCGGAGACCCAGTACTTC. This gives the protein CASSFKPGLAGGPAETQYF.

The chain employs TRBV18 and TRBJ1-3, with D perhaps TRBD1 (5 bases). This CDR3 comprises 15 residues. V lost 4 bases and J 5 bases, leaving 15 bases between the germline ends. Germline CDR1 is KGHSH and CDR2 is LQKENI. CDR3: CASSLGTAGRNTIYF. The CDR3 DNA is TGTGCCAGCTCACTGGGGACCGCAGGGAGAAACACCATATATTTT.

V gene TRBV11-2 combines with J gene TRBJ2-2; 8 positions match TRBD2. The CDR3 loop spans 18 amino acids. The trim removed 2 bases at V and 3 bases at J, leaving 11 bases unmatched. The germline V gene encodes CDR1 SGHAT and CDR2 FQNNGV. Here the CDR3 reads CASSLRSSGGPYTGELFF. The CDR3, as DNA: TGTGCCAGCAGCTTACGAAGTTCGGGGGGGCCTTACACCGGGGAGCTGTTTTTT.

The chain recombines TRBV5-1 with TRBJ2-5, with D perhaps matching TRBD2 (5 bases). The CDR3 consists of 14 residues. Between the trimmed V and J ends, which lost 2 bases and 2 bases, there was a span of 10 bases. Germline-derived CDR1 and CDR2 are SGHRS and YFSETQ. The DNA for the CDR3 is TGCGCCAGCAGCTTCTCTCTAGCTCAAGAGACCCAGTACTTC. Amino acids: CASSFSLAQETQYF.

The rearrangement links TRBV6-1 to TRBJ2-3, with 11 positions matching TRBD2. The V and J ends lost 2 bases and 4 bases, in that order; junction bases with no gene match: 8. Germline V lookup: CDR1 MNHNS, CDR2 SASEGT. This CDR3 is built from 17 residues. CDR3 sequence reads: CASSEFTSGGIADTQYF. The CDR3 DNA sequence: TGTGCCAGCAGTGAATTTACTAGCGGGGGAATTGCAGATACGCAGTATTTT.

The sample holds one count of this clone. The chain couples TRBV6-1 to TRBJ2-7; D is possibly TRBD2 (7 bases). V lost 4 bases and J lost 7, with 20 bases in between. This CDR3 has 15 residues. Germline V CDR1 and CDR2: MNHNS, SASEGT. The CDR3 region has the DNA TGTGCCAGCAGTGTCGAGAGGGGGGGGCGAGGGGAGCAGTACTTC. This translates into CASSVERGGRGEQYF.

This chain joins TRBV9 and TRBJ1-1; unclear D gene. V was trimmed by 1 base and J by 7 bases, leaving 17 bases between them. This CDR3 is 15 amino acids long. Germline V CDR1 and CDR2: SGDLS, YYNGEE. As DNA, the CDR3 is TGTGCCAGCAGCGTAAAGTGGAGGGAATGGGTTGAAGCTTTCTTT. This gives the protein CASSVKWREWVEAFF.

The chain couples TRBV18 to TRBJ2-7; the D gene is possibly TRBD1 (7 bases). The CDR3 spans 15 residues. Germline CDR1 is KGHSH and CDR2 is LQKENI. V lost 2 bases and J lost 7, with 18 bases in between. CDR3 loop: CASSPIGGGRREQYF. The CDR3 region has the DNA TGTGCCAGCTCACCAATAGGAGGGGGCCGGCGAGAGCAGTACTTC. Supplemented by reference TRBV18 and TRBJ2-7, the full variable domain reads NAGVMQNPRHLVRRRGQEARLRCSPMKGHSHVYWYRQLPEEGLKFMVYLQKENIIDESGMPKERFSAEFPKEGPSILRIQQVVRGDSAAYFCASSPIGGGRREQYFGPGTRLTVT.

This chain joins TRBV7-6 and TRBJ2-1; a weak D match, TRBD2 (7 bases). Trimming removed 5 bases at V and 9 bases at J, with 14 bases between. The CDR3 runs to 13 residues. CDR1 and CDR2 from the germline V gene are SGHVS and FNYEAQ. CDR3 nucleotide sequence: TGTGCCAGCAGCGGGGGGGCCGATGTTGAGCAGTTCTTC. Translation: CASSGGADVEQFF.

The V gene is TRBV6-1, the J gene TRBJ1-1; D is possibly TRBD1 (6 bases). This CDR3 is 14 amino acids long. Germline assignment: CDR1 MNHNS and CDR2 SASEGT. Trimming shortened V by 2 bases and J by 11 bases, and 18 bases separated the two germline ends. CDR3 protein: CASSELQGLIWAFF. CDR3 in DNA: TGTGCCAGCAGTGAACTACAGGGCCTAATCTGGGCTTTCTTT.

This chain connects TRBV5-1 to TRBJ2-7; 8 nucleotides agree with TRBD1. J was trimmed by 3 bases and V by 1 base; bases with no gene match: 3. There are 14 residues in the CDR3. Germline CDR1 SGHRS, CDR2 YFSETQ. The CDR3 spells CASSLLDRVYEQYF. In DNA form, the CDR3 reads TGCGCCAGCAGCTTGTTGGACAGGGTCTACGAGCAGTACTTC.

In DNA, the CDR3 is TGTGCCAGCAGTGAAAGAGAGGGGAACACTGAAGCTTTCTTT. The encoded protein is CASSEREGNTEAFF. This sequence joins TRBV6-1 and TRBJ1-1; D gene ambiguous. V was cut by 2 bases and J by 1 base, with 8 bases left in between. Germline V gives CDR1 MNHNS, CDR2 SASEGT. This CDR3 has 14 residues.

This chain uses TRBV19 with TRBJ2-3, with 9 bases fitting TRBD1. CDR3 size: 15 residues. V trimming: 6 bases; J trimming: 4 bases; junction bases outside the gene matches: 8. The germline CDR1 and CDR2 sequences are LNHDA and SQIVND (reference sequence). CDR3 sequence reads: CASRGNRGLADTQYF. The DNA of the CDR3 is TGTGCCAGTAGAGGCAACAGGGGGCTGGCAGATACGCAGTATTTT.

V gene TRBV6-1 combines with J gene TRBJ2-7, with TRBD2 identical over 7 bases. Germline V CDR1 and CDR2: MNHNS, SASEGT. This CDR3 region has 15 residues. Losses at the gene ends were 3 bases for V and 2 bases for J; bases not matched to a gene: 7. The CDR3 region has the DNA TGTGCCAGCAGTGATGGCGGGAGTAAGACCTACGAGCAGTACTTC. It yields the protein CASSDGGSKTYEQYF.

The chain couples TRBV28 to TRBJ2-7; TRBD1 might be the D (5 bases). The germline V and J ends were trimmed by 2 bases and 7 bases, with 15 bases remaining between them. The CDR3 loop spans 14 amino acids. Germline assignment: CDR1 MDHEN and CDR2 SYDVKM. CDR3 sequence (DNA): TGTGCCAGCAGTTTAGTGGACACCGTTGGAGAGCAGTACTTC. It translates to CASSLVDTVGEQYF. Full variable domain (rest looked up from reference TRBV28 and TRBJ2-7): DVKVTQSSRYLVKRTGEKVFLECVQDMDHENMFWYRQDPGLGLRLIYFSYDVKMKEKGDIPEGYSVSREKKERFSLILESASTNQTSMYLCASSLVDTVGEQYFGPGTRLTVT.

The chain has TRBV5-1 and TRBJ2-3; 13 bases agree with TRBD2. The V segment lost 4 bases and the J segment 6 bases; nucleotides outside the gene matches: 2. Germline V CDR1 and CDR2: SGHRS, YFSETQ. The CDR3 is 14 amino acids. Written as DNA, the CDR3 is TGCGCCAGCAGCCAGACTAGCGGGGGGGATACGCAGTATTTT. Its protein product is CASSQTSGGDTQYF.

J is TRBJ2-7 and V is TRBV19, with 10 nucleotides matching TRBD1. Germline CDR1 is LNHDA and CDR2 is SQIVND (reference sequence). CDR3 length: 14 residues. The junction had 3 bases not matched to a gene; V was cut back by 1 base and J by 6 bases. CDR3 protein: CASSIGGQGFEQYF. The CDR3 bases are TGTGCCAGTAGTATAGGGGGACAGGGGTTCGAGCAGTACTTC. The entire variable domain, with the rest obtained from reference TRBV19 and TRBJ2-7, is as follows: DGGITQSPKYLFRKEGQNVTLSCEQNLNHDAMYWYRQDPGQGLRLIYYSQIVNDFQKGDIAEGYSVSREKKESFPLTVTSAQKNPTAFYLCASSIGGQGFEQYFGPGTRLTVT.

V usage is TRBV21-1 and J usage is TRBJ1-5. TRBV21-1 has pseudogene status. The CDR3 sequence is 17 residues long. The CDR3 region is CASSKISGPKFYQPQHF. The CDR3 nucleotides read TGTGCCAGCAGCAAAATATCGGGACCGAAGTTTTATCAGCCCCAGCATTTT.

The chain employs TRBV18 and TRBJ2-2; the D gene is possibly TRBD2 (7 bases). Germline CDR1 KGHSH, CDR2 LQKENI. This CDR3 comprises 16 residues. With 5 bases removed from V and 6 bases from J, the gap between germline ends came to 19 bases. This CDR3 is CASSAGGPRGAGELFF. CDR3 DNA: TGTGCCAGCTCAGCCGGGGGGCCCCGCGGGGCCGGGGAGCTGTTTTTT.

The CDR3 region has the DNA TGTGCCAGCAGTACACCGGACAGAAGGAACGAGCAGTACTTC. Its protein is CASSTPDRRNEQYF. This chain joins TRBV6-6 and TRBJ2-7; D possibly corresponds to TRBD1 (6 bases). Germline V gene sequence: CDR1 MNHNY, CDR2 SVGAGI (reference sequence). The CDR3 length is 14 residues. V was trimmed by 5 bases and J by 5 bases, leaving 16 bases between them.

The V and J genes are TRBV7-2 and TRBJ2-1, with TRBD1 identical over 8 bases. V gave up 5 bases and J gave up 6 bases; unmatched junction bases: 9. The germline gives CDR1 SGHTA, CDR2 FQGNSA. There are 15 residues in the CDR3. In DNA, the CDR3 is TGTGCCAGCAGCCTTTGGACAGGGACTCTCAATGAGCAGTTCTTC. Translation: CASSLWTGTLNEQFF.

The CDR3 sequence: CASSVGSFLGDTIYF. The CDR3 DNA is TGTGCCAGCAGCGTAGGGAGCTTTCTCGGGGACACCATATATTTT. The V call is TRBV9, the J call TRBJ1-3; D unclear. The V gene's germline CDR1 is SGDLS and CDR2 YYNGEE. This CDR3 has 15 amino acids. The V gene lost 0 bases and the J gene lost 8 bases, with 15 bases spanning the gap.

The CDR3 DNA follows: TGTGCCAGCAGCTTAAGTCGGAGCACGGGCGGGGAGCTGTTTTTT. This encodes CASSLSRSTGGELFF. This chain uses TRBV11-1 with TRBJ2-2, with D unresolved. The V gene's germline CDR1 is SGHAT and CDR2 FQDESV (reference sequence). Trimming shortened V by 2 bases and J by 7 bases, and 14 bases separated the two germline ends. The CDR3 is made up of 15 amino acids.